The 15 T cell receptor beta chains presented below share a single source sample, sequenced in a study of blood T cell repertoires in COVID-19 (dated by TCRdb to about 2020). The library was produced with the immunoSEQ multiplex PCR assay. Drawn from immuneACCESS, this table holds only the in-frame rearrangements with V and J called that TCRdb kept. Clones are partly lost; checked studies trace under half to an unresolved V gene and leave the rest unexplained. This sample lists 150,000 to 200,000 clones; around nine tenths were detected once. 15% to 20% of the sample belongs to the ten largest clones. Sequencing was done on a sample of peripheral blood. The receptors come from a man in his 60s with active or convalescent COVID-19.

This clone was observed a single time. The chain employs TRBV6-6 and TRBJ1-1, with D maybe TRBD1 (5 bases). The V end lost 2 bases, the J end lost 6 bases, and 10 bases lay between the germline ends. Germline V gives CDR1 MNHNY, CDR2 SVGAGI (reference sequence). CDR3 length equals 13 residues. Here the CDR3 reads CASSYSREAEAFF. For the CDR3, the DNA is TGTGCCAGCAGTTACAGCAGGGAGGCTGAAGCTTTCTTT.

This chain links TRBV7-9 with TRBJ1-2; D is possibly TRBD1 (6 bases). The V gene lost 3 bases and the J gene lost 7 bases, with 12 bases spanning the gap. The germline gives CDR1 SEHNR, CDR2 FQNEAQ (reference sequence). The CDR3 is 13 amino acids. The CDR3 sequence is CASSFSPGAGYTF. For the CDR3, the DNA is TGTGCCAGCAGCTTTTCTCCAGGGGCTGGCTACACCTTC. Full variable domain (outside the CDR3, taken from reference TRBV7-9 and TRBJ1-2): DTGVSQNPRHKITKRGQNVTFRCDPISEHNRLYWYRQTLGQGPEFLTYFQNEAQLEKSRLLSDRFSAERPKGSFSTLEIQRTEQGDSAMYLCASSFSPGAGYTFGSGTRLTVV.

Details on this clone: Other nucleotide sequences in the sample specify the same CDR3. The chain has TRBV3-1 (or the pseudogene TRBV3-2) and TRBJ2-1, with 7 bases aligning to TRBD1. The CDR3 covers 14 residues. Germline V gene lookup returns CDR1 LGHDT and CDR2 YNNKEL (reference sequence). The J segment lost 3 bases and the V segment lost 1 base, leaving 0 bases of the junction unmatched. CDR3 bases: TGTGCCAGCAGCCAAGGGACAGGCTACAATGAGCAGTTCTTC. Its protein product is CASSQGTGYNEQFF.

This chain links TRBV27 with TRBJ1-2; the D gene is possibly TRBD1 (6 bases). V was clipped by 0 bases and J by 7 bases, with 21 bases between them. The CDR3 totals 17 residues. Germline V lookup: CDR1 MNHEY, CDR2 SMNVEV (reference sequence). The CDR3 loop is CASSLSALGGATSGYTF. CDR3 in DNA: TGTGCCAGCAGTTTATCTGCCCTCGGGGGGGCCACATCTGGCTACACCTTC.

The CDR3 coding sequence is TGCGCCAGCTTCAGGGACAGAAACACCGGGGAGCTGTTTTTT. As protein: CASFRDRNTGELFF. The chain couples TRBV5-1 to TRBJ2-2, with 7 bases lining up with TRBD1. The CDR3 has 14 residues. The J segment lost 2 bases and the V segment lost 7 bases, leaving 5 bases of the junction unmatched. Germline assignment: CDR1 SGHRS and CDR2 YFSETQ.

The chain is built from TRBV5-1 and TRBJ1-1; the match to TRBD1 covers 10 bases. The CDR3 consists of 16 residues. Germline trimming cut 3 bases from V and 0 bases from J; bases unmatched to any gene: 5. Germline-derived CDR1 and CDR2 are SGHRS and YFSETQ. In nucleotides, the CDR3 is TGCGCCAGCAGCTACACCGGGACAGGGGTGAACACTGAAGCTTTCTTT. Translation: CASSYTGTGVNTEAFF.

This CDR3 is CASSIDLAVIEAFF. CDR3 nucleotide sequence: TGTGCCAGTAGTATAGATCTAGCTGTTATCGAGGCTTTCTTT. The chain is built from TRBV19 and TRBJ1-1; D is ambiguous. Trimming took off 0 bases at V and 11 bases at J, with 16 bases between the two ends. This CDR3 has 14 amino acids. Germline CDR1 reads LNHDA; CDR2 reads SQIVND (reference sequence).

The V and J genes are TRBV11-2 and TRBJ2-3; the match to TRBD2 covers 8 bases. After removal of 2 bases from V and 1 base from J, the junction contained 11 bases not matched to a gene. The CDR3 loop spans 18 amino acids. CDR1 and CDR2 (germline): SGHAT, FQNNGV. Written as DNA, the CDR3 is TGTGCCAGCAGCTTACGTAAGCGGGAGTTAAGAGGCACAGATACGCAGTATTTT. This codes for CASSLRKRELRGTDTQYF.

This sequence joins TRBV5-1 and TRBJ2-1; 7 nucleotides align to TRBD2. With V trimmed by 4 bases and J by 5 bases, 6 bases remained unmatched. CDR3 length: 14 amino acids. Germline V gene sequence: CDR1 SGHRS, CDR2 YFSETQ. This CDR3 reads CASSQGLVHNEQFF. The CDR3 nucleotides read TGCGCCAGCAGCCAAGGACTAGTCCACAATGAGCAGTTCTTC.

The rearrangement links TRBV2 to TRBJ2-2; 7 bases are shared with TRBD2. The V gene's germline CDR1 is SNHLY and CDR2 FYNNEI. The CDR3 loop spans 15 amino acids. After removal of 4 bases from V and 2 bases from J, the junction contained 4 bases not matched to a gene. The CDR3 protein is CASSVAGANTGELFF. The CDR3, as DNA: TGTGCCAGCAGTGTGGCGGGAGCAAACACCGGGGAGCTGTTTTTT. Complete variable domain (other parts from reference TRBV2 and TRBJ2-2): EPEVTQTPSHQVTQMGQEVILRCVPISNHLYFYWYRQILGQKVEFLVSFYNNEISEKSEIFDDQFSVERPDGSNFTLKIRSTKLEDSAMYFCASSVAGANTGELFFGEGSRLTVL.

V is TRBV4-1 and J is TRBJ2-5; 10 bases are a match to TRBD1. Germline V gene data show CDR1 as MGHRA and CDR2 as YSYEKL. The CDR3 is made up of 17 amino acids. The V segment lost 0 bases and the J segment 5 bases; nucleotides outside the gene matches: 9. The CDR3 region is CASSQDGWDRGWETQYF. CDR3 sequence (DNA): TGCGCCAGCAGCCAAGACGGATGGGACAGGGGATGGGAGACCCAGTACTTC.

J is TRBJ1-2 and V is TRBV5-1, with D perhaps TRBD1 (6 bases). The CDR3 sequence is 14 residues long. The germline gives CDR1 SGHRS, CDR2 YFSETQ. Trimming removed 4 bases from V and 3 bases from J, with 13 bases in between. CDR3 amino acids: CASSQQGQDYGYTF. CDR3 DNA: TGCGCCAGCAGCCAACAGGGTCAGGACTATGGCTACACCTTC.

This rearrangement joins TRBV5-6 to TRBJ1-5; perhaps TRBD1 as D (5 bases). V gave up 0 bases and J gave up 0 bases, with 19 bases separating them. This CDR3 is 19 amino acids long. CDR1 and CDR2 from the germline V gene are SGHDT and YYEEEE. The CDR3 DNA reads TGTGCCAGCAGCTTGGCAGGAAGGGGCGGCTTCTATAGCAATCAGCCCCAGCATTTT. Translating gives CASSLAGRGGFYSNQPQHF.

The table lists this clone with a few counts. The chain recombines TRBV7-9 with TRBJ2-7; D is perhaps TRBD1 (6 bases). The CDR3 extends over 14 amino acids. Germline V lookup: CDR1 SEHNR, CDR2 FQNEAQ (reference sequence). With 8 bases removed from V and 2 bases from J, the gap between germline ends came to 16 bases. CDR3 in amino acids: CASGRLTGTYEQYF. CDR3 DNA sequence: TGTGCCAGCGGACGATTGACAGGAACCTACGAGCAGTACTTC. Full variable domain (rest looked up from reference TRBV7-9 and TRBJ2-7): DTGVSQNPRHKITKRGQNVTFRCDPISEHNRLYWYRQTLGQGPEFLTYFQNEAQLEKSRLLSDRFSAERPKGSFSTLEIQRTEQGDSAMYLCASGRLTGTYEQYFGPGTRLTVT.

J is TRBJ1-4 and V is TRBV3-1 (or the pseudogene TRBV3-2); possibly TRBD1 for D (5 bases). The V gene lost 2 bases and the J gene lost 0 bases, with 10 bases spanning the gap. The CDR3 contains 16 residues. Germline CDR1 and CDR2: LGHDT and YNNKEL (reference sequence). The CDR3 spells CASSQLAGSTNEKLFF. The DNA for the CDR3 is TGTGCCAGCAGCCAACTCGCAGGGTCAACTAATGAAAAACTGTTTTTT.